This T cell receptor beta chain appears in the sequencing data of a study of beta chain features in type 1 diabetes. In the study overall: Healthy donors and patients showed comparable age, gender and cell yields.

The entirety of the isolated RNA underwent reverse transcription, so expressed TCRB transcripts were sequenced. Repertoires were generated with immunoSEQ multiplex PCR, while TCRdb's copy carries only in-frame clones and drops some. The table includes around 150,000 clones, around 7% detected once. Each of the sorted populations had a purity greater than 98%. The source material was central memory CD4+ T cells from blood. The TCR originated in a woman aged 30 to 39 in good health.

Here the CDR3 DNA reads TGTGCCAGCAGTTTGACAGGGGACTATGGCTACACCTTC. Protein sequence: CASSLTGDYGYTF. The chain recombines TRBV6-6 with TRBJ1-2; 8 nucleotides agree with TRBD1. Losses at the gene ends were 4 bases for V and 3 bases for J; bases not matched to a gene: 1. This CDR3 comprises 13 residues. Germline V CDR1 and CDR2: MNHNY, SVGAGI (reference sequence).